A single sample is the source of the 20 T cell receptor beta chains below, sequenced in a study of T-cell reconstitution after alpha-beta-depleted transplantation in children. TCRbeta library construction was performed incorporating unique molecular identifiers. Via MiXCR, TCRdb re-called the PCR reads, giving one row per CDR3 protein. The data hold 500,000 to 650,000 distinct CDR3 sequences, with under 15% observed a single time. Sequencing used PBMCs, mostly from graft donor cells, obtained 360 days after TCRalphabeta/CD19-depleted stem cell transplant. The source of these receptors is a male patient between 10 and 17 years old who had a stem cell transplant for acute myeloid leukemia, so the T cells may come from the graft donor.

This clonotype came up many times. V is TRBV14 and J is TRBJ2-1, with TRBD2 matching over 11 bases. V gave up 6 bases and J gave up 5 bases; unmatched junction bases: 6. The CDR3 consists of 15 residues. Germline CDR1 SGHDN, CDR2 FVKESK. The CDR3 sequence is CASRLAGGLNNEQFF. The CDR3 DNA is TGTGCCAGCAGGCTAGCGGGGGGACTTAACAATGAGCAGTTCTTC.

This clonotype has just a few counts. The rearrangement uses TRBV27 and TRBJ2-7; 12 positions match TRBD1. The CDR3 is 19 amino acids. Losses at the gene ends were 4 bases for V and 3 bases for J; bases not matched to a gene: 16. Germline values: CDR1 MNHEY, CDR2 SMNVEV (reference sequence). The CDR3 sequence: CASSSRSLPRDRGLYEQYF. The CDR3, as DNA: TGTGCCAGCAGTTCACGAAGCCTTCCCCGGGACAGGGGGCTCTACGAGCAGTACTTC.

This clonotype came up a few times. The chain is built from TRBV4-3 and TRBJ2-2; D ambiguous. Per the germline V gene, CDR1 is LGHNA and CDR2 is YSLEER. The CDR3 has 14 residues. V lost 0 bases, J lost 7 bases, and 9 bases lay in between. CDR3 loop: CASSQDLPDGELFF. Written as DNA, the CDR3 is TGCGCCAGCAGCCAAGATCTGCCTGACGGGGAGCTGTTTTTT.

The table lists this clonotype with a few counts. The chain has TRBV12-3 or TRBV12-4 and TRBJ2-5; the D gene is possibly TRBD2 (6 bases). CDR3 length: 14 amino acids. The V end was cut by 4 bases, the J end by 4 bases, with 13 bases between. For the CDR3, the DNA is TGTGCCAGCAGTTACGGCGACGGGGGAGAGACCCAGTACTTC. The encoded protein is CASSYGDGGETQYF.

Only a few counts were recorded for this clonotype. J is TRBJ2-7 and V is TRBV6-1; TRBD2 matches 8 bases. Unmatched junction bases numbered 6, after V lost 7 bases and J lost 1 base. The CDR3 is made up of 14 amino acids. Per germline, CDR1 MNHNS and CDR2 SASEGT. CDR3: CASTLTGGSYEQYF. CDR3 in DNA: TGTGCCAGCACCCTTACGGGGGGGTCCTACGAGCAGTACTTC.

This chain uses TRBV24-1 with TRBJ2-5, with D perhaps being TRBD1 or TRBD2 (5 bases each). This CDR3 comprises 15 residues. V lost 4 bases and J 1 base, leaving 12 bases between the germline ends. Germline-derived CDR1 and CDR2 are KGHDR and SFDVKD. The CDR3 sequence: CATSDPTGGQETQYF. In DNA, the CDR3 is TGTGCCACCAGTGACCCCACAGGAGGCCAAGAGACCCAGTACTTC.

This clonotype has at least ten counts. The genes are TRBV7-3 and TRBJ1-1, with D unclear. This CDR3 region has 14 residues. Germline V gives CDR1 SGHTA, CDR2 FQGTGA. Trimming stripped 5 bases from V and 3 bases from J, with 13 bases between. The CDR3, as DNA: TGTGCCAGCAGCCCGTCGAGTGTTCACACTGAAGCTTTCTTT. This sequence encodes CASSPSSVHTEAFF.

In this sample, this clonotype turned up a few times. The gene calls are TRBV29-1 and TRBJ2-7; 8 bases map to TRBD1. The trim removed 6 bases at V and 2 bases at J, leaving 3 bases unmatched. Germline V gene sequence: CDR1 SQVTM, CDR2 ANQGSEA. CDR3 length: 12 amino acids. The CDR3 sequence is CSVGQAAYEQYF. The CDR3 DNA reads as TGCAGCGTGGGACAGGCCGCCTACGAGCAGTACTTC.

This clonotype was found many times. The chain couples TRBV29-1 to TRBJ2-1, with D unresolved. Germline lookup yields CDR1 SQVTM and CDR2 ANQGSEA. The V gene lost 0 bases and the J gene lost 1 base, with 7 bases spanning the gap. The length of the CDR3 is 14 residues. CDR3 nucleotides: TGCAGCGTTGAAGAAGCGTTATCCTACAATGAGCAGTTCTTC. It encodes CSVEEALSYNEQFF.

There are a few counts of this clonotype. The gene calls are TRBV5-1 and TRBJ2-2, with 9 bases fitting TRBD2. Germline assignment: CDR1 SGHRS and CDR2 YFSETQ. This CDR3 contains 15 residues. V lost 5 bases, J lost 3 bases, and 5 bases stayed unmatched. The CDR3 bases are TGCGCCAGCAGGGGGACTAGCTGGGACACCGGGGAGCTGTTTTTT. Translation gives CASRGTSWDTGELFF.

This clonotype showed up many times. The CDR3 loop reads CASSPIPEWGPSSTDTQYF. CDR3 nucleotides: TGTGCCAGCAGCCCGATCCCGGAGTGGGGGCCTTCTAGCACAGATACGCAGTATTTT. J is TRBJ2-3 and V is TRBV11-1; D may be TRBD1 (6 bases). Germline CDR1 is SGHAT and CDR2 is FQDESV (reference sequence). V gave up 5 bases and J gave up 0 bases, with 24 bases separating them. This CDR3 spans 19 amino acids.

This clonotype came up many times. The gene calls are TRBV7-2 and TRBJ2-7; 10 bases map to TRBD2. CDR1 is SGHTA and CDR2 is FQGNSA in the germline V gene. Trimming removed 1 base from V and 2 bases from J; junction bases left unmatched: 2. This CDR3 has 15 residues. The CDR3 region is CASSLVGTSAYEQYF. The CDR3 DNA follows: TGTGCCAGCAGCTTAGTTGGGACTAGCGCCTACGAGCAGTACTTC.

This clonotype was counted only a few times. The V and J genes are TRBV29-1 and TRBJ2-7; D is unresolved. The germline gives CDR1 SQVTM, CDR2 ANQGSEA. Trimming removed 4 bases at V and 0 bases at J, with 7 bases between. CDR3 length: 12 amino acids. CDR3 region: CSVALSSYEQYF. The CDR3, as DNA: TGCAGCGTTGCGTTAAGCTCCTACGAGCAGTACTTC.

This clonotype was found many times. The chain links TRBV7-2 to TRBJ2-7; no clear D. The V and J ends lost 5 bases and 2 bases respectively, with 10 bases between them. Germline V gene data show CDR1 as SGHTA and CDR2 as FQGNSA. This CDR3 is 13 amino acids long. In DNA, the CDR3 is TGTGCCAGCAGCCAAACCCAAGCCTACGAGCAGTACTTC. Translating it yields CASSQTQAYEQYF.

The chain uses TRBV10-3 and TRBJ2-7; D is ambiguous. This CDR3 region has 12 residues. Germline V CDR1 and CDR2: ENHRY, SYGVKD. Between the trimmed V and J ends, which lost 0 bases and 4 bases, there was a span of 4 bases. The chain's CDR3 is CAISESGYEQYF. In DNA form, the CDR3 reads TGTGCCATCAGTGAGTCGGGTTACGAGCAGTACTTC.

This sequence joins TRBV28 and TRBJ2-4; D is tentatively TRBD1 or TRBD2 (5 bases each). There are 16 residues in the CDR3. Germline assignment: CDR1 MDHEN and CDR2 SYDVKM. V was clipped by 2 bases and J by 0 bases, with 11 bases between them. The CDR3 loop reads CASSLRGALAKNIQYF. CDR3 nucleotides: TGTGCCAGCAGTTTAAGAGGGGCTTTAGCCAAAAACATTCAGTACTTC.

The chain couples TRBV6-1 to TRBJ2-5; D ambiguous. V dropped 6 bases and J dropped 1 base, with 15 bases sitting between them. The CDR3 is made up of 15 amino acids. CDR1 is MNHNS and CDR2 is SASEGT in the germline V gene. For the CDR3, the DNA is TGTGCCAGCAGCCCACCGCCGACACCCCAAGAGACCCAGTACTTC. Amino acid sequence: CASSPPPTPQETQYF.

This clonotype was observed a few times. The chain carries TRBV29-1 and TRBJ2-7, with 9 nucleotides matching TRBD2. There are 15 residues in the CDR3. Per the germline V gene, CDR1 is SQVTM and CDR2 is ANQGSEA. The V gene end was trimmed by 6 bases and the J gene end by 2 bases; junction bases not matched to a gene: 11. The DNA of the CDR3 is TGCAGCGTACCAATCGGGATAGCGGGAGCCTACGAGCAGTACTTC. Translation gives CSVPIGIAGAYEQYF.

The V gene is TRBV20-1, the J gene TRBJ2-1; 13 bases map to TRBD2. J was trimmed by 4 bases and V by 4 bases; bases with no gene match: 7. In germline, CDR1 is DFQATT, CDR2 SNEGSKA (reference sequence). CDR3 length: 16 amino acids. CDR3 sequence: CSATGKGLAGYNEQFF. Here the CDR3 DNA reads TGCAGTGCTACCGGCAAGGGACTAGCGGGATACAATGAGCAGTTCTTC.

The genes are TRBV20-1 and TRBJ2-1; 7 nucleotides match TRBD2. CDR1 DFQATT and CDR2 SNEGSKA come from the germline V gene (reference sequence). CDR3 length equals 13 residues. V shed 6 bases, J shed 10 bases, and the junction held 12 bases outside the gene matches. The CDR3 sequence is CSAGGTAAEEQFF. The DNA of the CDR3 is TGCAGTGCGGGAGGGACGGCCGCCGAGGAGCAGTTCTTC.